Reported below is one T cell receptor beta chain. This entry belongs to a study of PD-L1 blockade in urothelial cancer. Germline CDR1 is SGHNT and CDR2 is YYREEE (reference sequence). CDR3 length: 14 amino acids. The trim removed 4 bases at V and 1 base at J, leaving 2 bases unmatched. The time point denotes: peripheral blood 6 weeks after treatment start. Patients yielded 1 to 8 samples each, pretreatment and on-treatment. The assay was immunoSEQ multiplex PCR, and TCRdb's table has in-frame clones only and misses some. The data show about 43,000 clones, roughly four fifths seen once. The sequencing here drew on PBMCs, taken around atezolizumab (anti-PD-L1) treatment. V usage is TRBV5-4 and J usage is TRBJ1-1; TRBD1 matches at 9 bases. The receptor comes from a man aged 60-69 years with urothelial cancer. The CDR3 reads CASSKGQGNTEAFF. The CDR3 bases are TGTGCCAGCAGCAAGGGACAGGGGAACACTGAAGCTTTCTTT.